This T cell receptor beta chain was sequenced in a study of blood T cell repertoires in COVID-19. Some clones are missing from TCRdb's copy, which holds only in-frame ones; the method was immunoSEQ multiplex PCR. The sample consists of about 670,000 clones, around 89% of them appearing once. V shed 4 bases, J shed 0 bases, and the junction held 1 base outside the gene matches. The length of the CDR3 is 14 residues. Germline loops: CDR1 KGHSH, CDR2 LQKENI. This receptor was obtained from a woman between 18 and 29 years old with acute or convalescent COVID-19. Material: peripheral blood. The V and J genes are TRBV18 and TRBJ2-3; TRBD1 aligns across 7 bases. CDR3 nucleotides: TGTGCCAGCTCACGGACAGGCAGCACAGATACGCAGTATTTT. It translates to CASSRTGSTDTQYF.